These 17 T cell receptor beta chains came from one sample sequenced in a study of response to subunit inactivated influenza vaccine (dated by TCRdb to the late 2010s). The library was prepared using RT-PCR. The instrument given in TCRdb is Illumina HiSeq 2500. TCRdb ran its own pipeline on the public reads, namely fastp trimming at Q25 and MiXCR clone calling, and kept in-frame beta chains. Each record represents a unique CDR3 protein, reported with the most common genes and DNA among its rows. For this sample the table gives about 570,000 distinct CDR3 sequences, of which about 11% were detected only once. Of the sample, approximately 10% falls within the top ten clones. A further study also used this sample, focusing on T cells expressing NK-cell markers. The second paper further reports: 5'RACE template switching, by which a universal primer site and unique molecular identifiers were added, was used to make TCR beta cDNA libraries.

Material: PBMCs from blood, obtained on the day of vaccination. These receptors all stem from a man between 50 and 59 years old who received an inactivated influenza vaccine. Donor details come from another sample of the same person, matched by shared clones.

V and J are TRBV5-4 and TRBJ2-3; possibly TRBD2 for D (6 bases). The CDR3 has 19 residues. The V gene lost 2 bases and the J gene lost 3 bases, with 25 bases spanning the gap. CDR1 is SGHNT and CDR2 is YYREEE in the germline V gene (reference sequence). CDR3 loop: CASSFLVMGLPGRTDTQYF. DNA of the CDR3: TGTGCCAGCAGCTTTTTGGTTATGGGACTCCCTGGTAGGACAGATACGCAGTATTTT. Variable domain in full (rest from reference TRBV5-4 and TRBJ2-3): ETGVTQSPTHLIKTRGQQVTLRCSSQSGHNTVSWYQQALGQGPQFIFQYYREEENGRGNFPPRFSGLQFPNYSSELNVNALELDDSALYLCASSFLVMGLPGRTDTQYFGPGTRLTVL.

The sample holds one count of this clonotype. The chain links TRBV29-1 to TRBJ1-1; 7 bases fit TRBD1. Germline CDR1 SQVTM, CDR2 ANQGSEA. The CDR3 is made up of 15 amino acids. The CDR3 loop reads CTSEKAGRGATEAFF. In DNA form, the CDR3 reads TGCACATCAGAAAAGGCGGGCAGGGGGGCCACTGAAGCTTTCTTT. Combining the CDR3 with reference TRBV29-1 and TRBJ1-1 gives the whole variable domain SAVISQKPSRDICQRGTSLTIQCQVDSQVTMMFWYRQQPGQSLTLIATANQGSEATYESGFVIDKFPISRPNLTFSTLTVSNMSPEDSSIYLCTSEKAGRGATEAFFGQGTRLTVV.

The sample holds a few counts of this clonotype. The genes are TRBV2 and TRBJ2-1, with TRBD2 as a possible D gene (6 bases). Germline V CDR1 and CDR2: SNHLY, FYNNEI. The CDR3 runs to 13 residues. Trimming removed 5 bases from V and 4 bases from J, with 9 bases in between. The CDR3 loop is CASSIAEYNEQFF. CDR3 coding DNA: TGTGCCAGCAGTATAGCGGAATACAATGAGCAGTTCTTC.

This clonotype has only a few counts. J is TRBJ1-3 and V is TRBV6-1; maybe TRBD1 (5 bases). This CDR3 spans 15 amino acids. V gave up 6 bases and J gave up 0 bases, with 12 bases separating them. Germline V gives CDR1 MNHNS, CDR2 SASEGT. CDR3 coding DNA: TGTGCCAGCAGATCCGCCGGGACCTCTGGAAACACCATATATTTT. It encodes CASRSAGTSGNTIYF.

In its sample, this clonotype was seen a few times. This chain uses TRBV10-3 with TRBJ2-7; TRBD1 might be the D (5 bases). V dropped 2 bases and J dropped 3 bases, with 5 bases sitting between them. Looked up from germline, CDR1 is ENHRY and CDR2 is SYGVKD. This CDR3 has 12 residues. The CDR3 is CAISETGYEQYF. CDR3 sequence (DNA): TGTGCCATCAGTGAGACAGGCTACGAGCAGTACTTC.

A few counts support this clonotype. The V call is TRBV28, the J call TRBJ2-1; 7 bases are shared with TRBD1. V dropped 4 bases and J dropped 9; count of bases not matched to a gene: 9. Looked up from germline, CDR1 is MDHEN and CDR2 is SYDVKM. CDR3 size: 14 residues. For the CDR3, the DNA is TGTGCCAGCAGTTCCGGACAGGCCTGGGGTGAGCAGTTCTTC. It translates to CASSSGQAWGEQFF.

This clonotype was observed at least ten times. The CDR3 spells CASSQGGYSNQPQHF. The CDR3 bases are TGTGCCAGCAGCCAAGGCGGGTATAGCAATCAGCCCCAGCATTTT. This chain joins TRBV3-1 and TRBJ1-5; the D is unclear. The germline V gene has CDR1 LGHDT and CDR2 YNNKEL (reference sequence). Trimming pared 1 base from V and 0 bases from J, leaving 7 bases between. The CDR3 runs 15 residues.

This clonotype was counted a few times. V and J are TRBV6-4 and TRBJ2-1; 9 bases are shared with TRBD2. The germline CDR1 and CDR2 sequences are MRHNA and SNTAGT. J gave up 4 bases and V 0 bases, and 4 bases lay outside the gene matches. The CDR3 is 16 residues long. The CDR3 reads CASSDSYLAGYNEQFF. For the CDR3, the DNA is TGTGCCAGCAGTGACTCATATCTAGCGGGGTACAATGAGCAGTTCTTC.

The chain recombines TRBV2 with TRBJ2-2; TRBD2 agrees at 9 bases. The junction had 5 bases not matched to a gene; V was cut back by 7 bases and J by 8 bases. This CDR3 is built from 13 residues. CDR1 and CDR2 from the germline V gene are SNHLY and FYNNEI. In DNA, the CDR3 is TGTGCCAGCACCAGCGGGGGGCTGGGGGAGCTGTTTTTT. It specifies CASTSGGLGELFF.

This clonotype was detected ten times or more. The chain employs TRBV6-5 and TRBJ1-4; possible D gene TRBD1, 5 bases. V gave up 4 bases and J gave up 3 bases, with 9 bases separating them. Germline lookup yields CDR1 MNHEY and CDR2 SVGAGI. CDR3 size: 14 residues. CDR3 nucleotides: TGTGCCAGCAGTTCAGAAGGGGCTAATGAAAAACTGTTTTTT. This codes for CASSSEGANEKLFF.

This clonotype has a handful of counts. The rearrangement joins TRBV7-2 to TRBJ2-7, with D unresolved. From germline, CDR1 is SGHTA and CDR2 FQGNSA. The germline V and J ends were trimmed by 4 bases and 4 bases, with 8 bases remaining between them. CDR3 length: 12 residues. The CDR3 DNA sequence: TGTGCCAGCAGCTCCAACCGATACGAGCAGTACTTC. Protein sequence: CASSSNRYEQYF.

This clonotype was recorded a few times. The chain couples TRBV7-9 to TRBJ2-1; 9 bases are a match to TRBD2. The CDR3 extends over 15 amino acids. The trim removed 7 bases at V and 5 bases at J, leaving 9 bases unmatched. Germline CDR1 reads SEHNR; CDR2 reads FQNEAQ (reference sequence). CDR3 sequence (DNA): TGTGCCAGCACCTCGAGGACTAGCGTCAACAATGAGCAGTTCTTC. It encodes CASTSRTSVNNEQFF.

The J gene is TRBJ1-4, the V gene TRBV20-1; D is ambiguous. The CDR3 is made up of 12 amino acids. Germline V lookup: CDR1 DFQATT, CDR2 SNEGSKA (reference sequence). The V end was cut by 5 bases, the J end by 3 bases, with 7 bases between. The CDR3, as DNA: TGCAGTGCTGAGGGTCCTAATGAAAAACTGTTTTTT. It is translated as CSAEGPNEKLFF.

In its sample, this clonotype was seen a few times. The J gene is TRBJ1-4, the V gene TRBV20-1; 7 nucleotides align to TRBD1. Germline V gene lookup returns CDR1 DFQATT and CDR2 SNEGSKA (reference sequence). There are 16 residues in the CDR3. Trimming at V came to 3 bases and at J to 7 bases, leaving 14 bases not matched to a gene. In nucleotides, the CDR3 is TGCAGTGCTAGGCCCCTAGGACAGGCCGGGAGTGAAAAACTGTTTTTT. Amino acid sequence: CSARPLGQAGSEKLFF.

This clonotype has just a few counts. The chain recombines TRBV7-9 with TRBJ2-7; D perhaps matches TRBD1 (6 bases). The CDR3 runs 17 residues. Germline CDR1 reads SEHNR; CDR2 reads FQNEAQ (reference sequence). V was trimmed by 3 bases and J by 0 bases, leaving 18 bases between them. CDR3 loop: CASSFNSDRTFSYEQYF. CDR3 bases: TGTGCCAGCAGCTTTAACTCTGACAGGACATTCTCCTACGAGCAGTACTTC.

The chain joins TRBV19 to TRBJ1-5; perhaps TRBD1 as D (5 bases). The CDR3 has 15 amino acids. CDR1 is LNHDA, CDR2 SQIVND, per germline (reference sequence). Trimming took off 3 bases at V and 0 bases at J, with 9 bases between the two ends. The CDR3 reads CASSIGTNSNQPQHF. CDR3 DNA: TGTGCCAGTAGTATCGGGACGAATAGCAATCAGCCCCAGCATTTT.

The CDR3 sequence is CASSKRTSGTSYNEQFF. The CDR3 nucleotides read TGTGCCAGCAGCAAACGGACTAGCGGGACCTCCTACAATGAGCAGTTCTTC. This chain joins TRBV7-2 and TRBJ2-1, with 12 bases that match TRBD2. The CDR3 has 17 amino acids. V lost 5 bases to trimming and J lost 0 bases; unmatched junction nucleotides: 5. Looked up from germline, CDR1 is SGHTA and CDR2 is FQGNSA. Variable domain in full (rest from reference TRBV7-2 and TRBJ2-1): GAGVSQSPSNKVTEKGKDVELRCDPISGHTALYWYRQSLGQGLEFLIYFQGNSAPDKSGLPSDRFSAERTGGSVSTLTIQRTQQEDSAVYLCASSKRTSGTSYNEQFFGPGTRLTVL.